A selection of T cell receptor beta chains follows, all from one sample in a study of blood T cell repertoires in COVID-19. Repertoires were generated with immunoSEQ multiplex PCR, while TCRdb's copy carries only in-frame clones and drops some. Altogether almost 50,000 clones are present, 79% being singletons, with the ten largest covering 20% to 30%. Sequences were obtained from peripheral blood. The receptors shown here come from a man aged 65 to 85 with acute or convalescent COVID-19. Both conserved end residues are part of each CDR3. Fields, in order: CDR3 DNA, CDR3 protein, V gene, clone size, D gene, J gene. D genes are given only for firm matches. Size values are once, few and many counts, or a class for expanded clones, and some rows have none.

DNA: TGTGCCAGCACTACGCAAGGACAGCTAAATGAAAAACTGTTTTTT
CDR3: CASTTQGQLNEKLFF
V: TRBV5-6
size: NA
D: NA
J: TRBJ1-4

DNA: TGCGCCAGCAGCTTGGCTGGACAGGGCGGCTATGGCTACACCTTC
CDR3: CASSLAGQGGYGYTF
V: TRBV5-1
size: NA
D: TRBD1
J: TRBJ1-2

DNA: TGTGCCAGCAGCCAAGTGGGCGGGAGCGATACGCAGTATTTT
CDR3: CASSQVGGSDTQYF
V: TRBV3-1/TRBV3-2
size: NA
D: TRBD2
J: TRBJ2-3

DNA: TGTGCCAGCAGCTTCGGCGGGGGAGGAAGCAATCAGCCCCAGCATTTT
CDR3: CASSFGGGGSNQPQHF
V: TRBV5-4
size: few
D: NA
J: TRBJ1-5

DNA: TGCGCCAGCAGCCAAGCGGACAGGGGACTTTCACCCCTCCACTTT
CDR3: CASSQADRGLSPLHF
V: TRBV4-3
size: few
D: TRBD1
J: TRBJ1-6

DNA: TGTGCCAGCAGTTTATTAGAGGAGCAGTTCTTC
CDR3: CASSLLEEQFF
V: TRBV27
size: NA
D: NA
J: TRBJ2-1

DNA: TGCGCCAGCAACGACAGGAACACTGAAGCTTTCTTT
CDR3: CASNDRNTEAFF
V: TRBV10-1
size: NA
D: NA
J: TRBJ1-1

DNA: TGTGCCAGCAGCCCAACTAATTCAGGGCGAGAAACTTTCTTT
CDR3: CASSPTNSGRETFF
V: TRBV7-8
size: NA
D: NA
J: TRBJ1-1

DNA: TGTGCCAGCAGTTTTGTGGGGGGCACTGAAGCTTTCTTT
CDR3: CASSFVGGTEAFF
V: TRBV28
size: NA
D: NA
J: TRBJ1-1

DNA: TGCAGTGCTAGGGGCGTAAACACCATATATTTT
CDR3: CSARGVNTIYF
V: TRBV20-1
size: once
D: NA
J: TRBJ1-3

DNA: TGCGCCAGCAGCTCCCTGACAGGGGGCTACGAGCAGTACTTC
CDR3: CASSSLTGGYEQYF
V: TRBV5-1
size: NA
D: TRBD1
J: TRBJ2-7

DNA: TGTGCCAGCAGTTATACGGTTTCCAGGGGAGAGGTTTATGGCTACACCTTC
CDR3: CASSYTVSRGEVYGYTF
V: TRBV6-2/TRBV6-3
size: NA
D: NA
J: TRBJ1-2

DNA: TGCGCCAGCAGCCCGACAGGGGGAAAGGTGAATGAGCAGTTCTTC
CDR3: CASSPTGGKVNEQFF
V: TRBV5-1
size: NA
D: TRBD1
J: TRBJ2-1

DNA: TGCGCCAGCAGCCAAGAAAACCCAATCGGGACACTCAATTGGGACATTCAGTACTTC
CDR3: CASSQENPIGTLNWDIQYF
V: TRBV4-1
size: once
D: NA
J: TRBJ2-4

DNA: TGTGCTAGTGGTTTGGTACTTGGGGGCTTGAACACTGAAGCTTTCTTT
CDR3: CASGLVLGGLNTEAFF
V: TRBV12-5
size: NA
D: NA
J: TRBJ1-1

DNA: TGCGCCAGCAGCCGGACAGAAGACGGGGTTAATTCACCCCTCCACTTT
CDR3: CASSRTEDGVNSPLHF
V: TRBV5-1
size: NA
D: NA
J: TRBJ1-6

DNA: TGTGCCAGCAGCCCTCTGGGTGCCGGGGGGTTGAGTGGCTACACCTTC
CDR3: CASSPLGAGGLSGYTF
V: TRBV28
size: medium-sized
D: NA
J: TRBJ1-2

DNA: TGTGCCAGCAGCTCCGGGACAGGGGGCTGGGAGCAGTACTTC
CDR3: CASSSGTGGWEQYF
V: TRBV27
size: NA
D: TRBD1
J: TRBJ2-7

DNA: TGTGCCAGCAGTACCCGACAGGCTGGTTCACCCCTCCACTTT
CDR3: CASSTRQAGSPLHF
V: TRBV6-5
size: NA
D: NA
J: TRBJ1-6

DNA: TGTGCCAGCACCCTCGCGAATGAGCAGTTCTTC
CDR3: CASTLANEQFF
V: TRBV12-3/TRBV12-4
size: NA
D: NA
J: TRBJ2-1

DNA: TGTGCCAGCAGCTTGGATCCGGACAGTTTAAGCGGGGCCAACGTCCTGACTTTC
CDR3: CASSLDPDSLSGANVLTF
V: TRBV5-6
size: NA
D: NA
J: TRBJ2-6

DNA: NA
CDR3: CASSYVGPGNTEAFF
V: TRBV6-5
size: NA
D: NA
J: TRBJ1-1

DNA: TGCGCCAGCAGAGCGGAAGGGGGTACGCAGTATTTT
CDR3: CASRAEGGTQYF
V: TRBV5-1
size: NA
D: NA
J: TRBJ2-3

DNA: TGTGCCAGCAGCCGCCTAACCTCCTACAATGAGCAGTTCTTC
CDR3: CASSRLTSYNEQFF
V: TRBV11-2
size: few
D: NA
J: TRBJ2-1

DNA: TGTGCCAGTAGTTCGGGACAGGGTCATGGCGGCTACACCTTC
CDR3: CASSSGQGHGGYTF
V: TRBV19
size: once
D: TRBD1
J: TRBJ1-2

DNA: TGTGCCAGCAGTATCAGGACAGGGTTCAGCACTGAAGCTTTCTTT
CDR3: CASSIRTGFSTEAFF
V: TRBV28
size: NA
D: TRBD1
J: TRBJ1-1

DNA: TGTTTCTCATCAAGGACGGCGGGGAACTATGGCTACACCTTC
CDR3: CFSSRTAGNYGYTF
V: TRBV28
size: NA
D: NA
J: TRBJ1-2

DNA: TGTGCCAGCAGCTTAACAGGGGACACTGAAGCTTTCTTT
CDR3: CASSLTGDTEAFF
V: TRBV7-3
size: once
D: NA
J: TRBJ1-1

DNA: TGTGCCAGTAGTATGAACCTATCCCCCAATGAGCAGTTCTTC
CDR3: CASSMNLSPNEQFF
V: TRBV19
size: NA
D: NA
J: TRBJ2-1

DNA: TGTGCCAGCGACACCCGTCCGTTTTCTGTTGGGGCCAACGTCCTGACTTTC
CDR3: CASDTRPFSVGANVLTF
V: TRBV7-2
size: NA
D: NA
J: TRBJ2-6

DNA: TGTGCCAGCAGTTTACGGGGGGGCCCTGAGACCCAGTACTTC
CDR3: CASSLRGGPETQYF
V: TRBV28
size: NA
D: TRBD2
J: TRBJ2-5

DNA: TGTGCCAGCGAGGCGGAGCGGGAGACAGATACGCAGTATTTT
CDR3: CASEAERETDTQYF
V: TRBV2
size: few
D: TRBD2
J: TRBJ2-3

DNA: TGTGCCAGCAGTTACGGGACAATGAACACTGAAGCTTTCTTT
CDR3: CASSYGTMNTEAFF
V: TRBV6-2/TRBV6-3
size: NA
D: NA
J: TRBJ1-1

DNA: TGTGCCAGCAATGGGAAGGGGGCGGGGCCCTACGAGCAGTACTTC
CDR3: CASNGKGAGPYEQYF
V: TRBV6-5
size: NA
D: NA
J: TRBJ2-7

DNA: TGTGCCAGCAGCTCCCTTTTGGGCGGGGAAGCGCACGAGCAGTACTTC
CDR3: CASSSLLGGEAHEQYF
V: TRBV7-9
size: once
D: NA
J: TRBJ2-7

DNA: TGTGCCAGCAGCTCCTGGTTGAGACAGGGTAGCAATCAGCCCCAGCATTTT
CDR3: CASSSWLRQGSNQPQHF
V: TRBV5-6
size: NA
D: TRBD1
J: TRBJ1-5

DNA: TGTGCCAGCAGCTTCGGGGTGTCCTACGAGCAGTACTTC
CDR3: CASSFGVSYEQYF
V: TRBV7-8
size: NA
D: NA
J: TRBJ2-7

DNA: TGTGCCAGCAGTTTTTTGAGGACTAGCGGGGACTTTGGCACAGATACGCAGTATTTT
CDR3: CASSFLRTSGDFGTDTQYF
V: TRBV28
size: NA
D: TRBD2
J: TRBJ2-3

DNA: TGTGCCAGCAGTACCGTAGGACAGAACAATTCACCCCTCCACTTT
CDR3: CASSTVGQNNSPLHF
V: TRBV6-2/TRBV6-3
size: NA
D: NA
J: TRBJ1-6

DNA: TGCGCCAGCAGCTTAGGGTCGGGGATGGGGGAGACCCAGTACTTC
CDR3: CASSLGSGMGETQYF
V: TRBV5-1
size: NA
D: NA
J: TRBJ2-5

DNA: TGCGCCAGCAGCCTGCTCGCGGGGGCCTCCACAGATACGCAGTATTTT
CDR3: CASSLLAGASTDTQYF
V: TRBV5-1
size: NA
D: NA
J: TRBJ2-3

DNA: TGTGCCAGCAGCTCGGGACAGGGGGACTACGAGCAGTACTTC
CDR3: CASSSGQGDYEQYF
V: TRBV7-9
size: once
D: TRBD1
J: TRBJ2-7

DNA: TGCAGTGCTAGTTTCGATCGGAGGCCATACAATGAGCAGTTCTTC
CDR3: CSASFDRRPYNEQFF
V: TRBV20-1
size: NA
D: NA
J: TRBJ2-1

DNA: TGTGCCAGTAGTTGGCAGGCCAACTACGAGCAGTACTTC
CDR3: CASSWQANYEQYF
V: TRBV19
size: once
D: NA
J: TRBJ2-7

DNA: TGCGCCAGCAGCTTGGCCTTCGGAGTGGGGGGTCTTAGCTCCTACGAGCAGTACTTC
CDR3: CASSLAFGVGGLSSYEQYF
V: TRBV5-1
size: NA
D: NA
J: TRBJ2-7

DNA: TGTGCTAGCAGCTACGGGACTGGGGATACGCAGTATTTT
CDR3: CASSYGTGDTQYF
V: TRBV7-7
size: NA
D: NA
J: TRBJ2-3